This T cell receptor (beta chain) was profiled in a study of shared clonotypes between healthy human individuals. Background on the study: Per donor, three plates held CD4 naive cells, three held CD4 memory, two held CD8 naive and one held CD8 memory.

In regard to this clone: Its antigen is unidentified.

CD45RO-negative CD8 cells positively selected for CCR7 made up the naive population, which excluded terminally differentiated effector memory CD45RA+ cells. All participating donors were Caucasian adults from Nashville, Tennessee. Splitting of each subset's genomic DNA was done evenly across several immunoSEQ plates. The assay was immunoSEQ multiplex PCR, and TCRdb's table has in-frame clones only and misses some. The data hold 2 million to 2.5 million clones, with 93% observed a single time. Whole-study results and caveats: Represented diversity, genetic and exposure-history alike, was limited by few donors.

The CDR3 runs 14 residues. The V gene's germline CDR1 is SQVTM and CDR2 ANQGSEA. With V trimmed by 3 bases and J by 3 bases, 6 bases remained unmatched. The receptor comes from a young man in good health. Some clones in this sample may be carry-over from other donors' samples. The V gene is TRBV29-1, the J gene TRBJ2-3; 7 bases fit TRBD2. The specimen was naive CD8+ T cells from PBMCs. CDR3 amino acids: CSVEEGGRTDTQYF. The CDR3 DNA reads TGCAGCGTTGAGGAGGGAGGGCGTACAGATACGCAGTATTTT.